This TCR beta chain was found in a study of Graves' ophthalmopathy and Graves' hyperthyroidism. Whole-study results and caveats: A majority of expanded thyroid clonotypes exceeding 0.001 frequency were likewise present in blood.

The authors used Ficoll-Paque density gradient centrifugation to separate PBMCs. The input was more than 8 ml of fresh peripheral blood. The study amplified TCR beta CDR3 regions using RNA transcripts. HTBI primers served in a first-round RT-PCR, which a second-round multiplex PCR followed. Each CDR3 protein gets one entry after TCRdb re-called the multiplex PCR reads with MiXCR. The data hold about 210,000 distinct CDR3 sequences, with roughly 29% observed a single time. This clonotype was found many times. Its target is unknown. After removal of 4 bases from V and 3 bases from J, the junction contained 6 bases not matched to a gene. Per germline, CDR1 SQVTM and CDR2 ANQGSEA. The CDR3 runs to 13 residues.

Sequencing was done on a sample of peripheral blood. The chain couples TRBV29-1 to TRBJ2-7, with 7 bases that match TRBD2. The sequence was collected from a man aged 45-65 years with Graves' ophthalmopathy. The CDR3 bases are TGCAGCGTTGCACCCCGGGACTACTACGAGCAGTACTTC. This translates into CSVAPRDYYEQYF.